Here is one T cell receptor beta chain with its context. The data stem from a study of blood T cell repertoires in COVID-19. Study context: Donors in the United States, Italy and Spain gave samples during acute or convalescent COVID-19.

Participants in the exposed group had met a COVID-19 case in the 2 weeks before joining the study. As processed by the authors: Reference gene primer amplification gave estimated nucleated cell counts. The method was immunoSEQ multiplex PCR; TCRdb's version includes in-frame clones alone and lacks a portion of them. That table furnishes V, J and clone size, whereas the DNA furnished D and trimming. The sample lists approximately 300,000 clones, about 85% occurring once. The sequence was collected from a woman under 40 who had been exposed to COVID-19. The material sequenced was PBMCs or T cells enriched from blood (not recorded which).

Written as DNA, the CDR3 is TGTGCCATCAGTGAGTCTACAGGAGGGCTTACGCAGTATTTT. Its protein is CAISESTGGLTQYF. The rearrangement links TRBV10-3 to TRBJ2-3, with D possibly matching TRBD2 (6 bases). The CDR3 has 14 residues. The V and J ends lost 0 bases and 8 bases respectively, with 12 bases between them. The germline V gene encodes CDR1 ENHRY and CDR2 SYGVKD.